Given below is one TCR beta chain in context. Its matching antigen is unknown. Clones were sequenced by immunoSEQ multiplex PCR, and TCRdb holds only the in-frame ones, with some missing. The profile shows 55,000 to 75,000 clones, approximately 91% of them singletons. The sample is drawn from a study of lymphopenia after photon versus proton radiotherapy. Whole-study findings and limits: Under photons, naive T cells and diversity fell while effector/memory populations rose. Post-nadir diversity loss with photons came from oligoclonal expansion, particularly CD8+ Temra cells. Larger post-nadir TCR diversity loss correlated inversely with survival in deceased patients.

V was shortened by 3 bases and J by 2 bases, with 15 bases between the two germline ends. This CDR3 spans 16 amino acids. Germline CDR1 reads SEHNR; CDR2 reads FQNEAQ (reference sequence). The receptor's source is a woman between 65 and 79 years old with pancreatic cancer. The J gene is TRBJ2-3, the V gene TRBV7-9; tentatively, D is TRBD1 (6 bases). Specimen: peripheral blood, collected from a patient treated with photon-based radiotherapy. CDR3 DNA sequence: TGTGCCAGCAGCTTGTCCCCGGACAGATCCACAGATACGCAGTATTTT. It codes for CASSLSPDRSTDTQYF.